This T cell receptor (beta chain) appears in the sequencing data of a study of identical twins. Germline trimming cut 5 bases from V and 2 bases from J; bases unmatched to any gene: 5. In germline, CDR1 is ENHRY, CDR2 SYGVKD. This CDR3 is built from 14 residues. TCRdb analysed the 5' RACE reads with MiXCR anew, one entry per CDR3 protein. The sample carries about 470,000 distinct CDR3 sequences, more than 20% recorded once. The same sample was also used in a study of T cells expressing NK-cell markers. That investigation notes: Among the experiments, several used an anti-gamma-delta TCR antibody to restrict sorting to alpha-beta TCR T cells. Specificity for HCMV among expanded NKG2C+ T cell clones was not established.

The TCR sequence derives from a young woman in good health. Sequenced material: CD4+ T cells sorted from blood. This chain connects TRBV10-3 to TRBJ2-5; 7 positions match TRBD1. The CDR3 nucleotides read TGTGCCATCAGTCGGACGACAGGGCAAGAGACCCAGTACTTC. Amino acid sequence: CAISRTTGQETQYF.